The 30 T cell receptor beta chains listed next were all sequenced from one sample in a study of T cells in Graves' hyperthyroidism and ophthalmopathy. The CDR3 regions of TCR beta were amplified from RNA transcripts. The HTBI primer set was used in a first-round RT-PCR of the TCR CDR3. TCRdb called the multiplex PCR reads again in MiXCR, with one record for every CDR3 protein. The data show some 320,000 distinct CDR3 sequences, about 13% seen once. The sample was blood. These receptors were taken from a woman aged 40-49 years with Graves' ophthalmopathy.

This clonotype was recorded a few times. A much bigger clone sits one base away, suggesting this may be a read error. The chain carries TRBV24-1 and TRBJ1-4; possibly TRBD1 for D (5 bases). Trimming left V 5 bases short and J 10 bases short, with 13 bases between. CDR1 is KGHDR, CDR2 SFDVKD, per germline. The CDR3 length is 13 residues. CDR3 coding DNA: TGTGCCACCAGTGGTTACTCCGGGGGAAAACTGTTTTTT. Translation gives CATSGYSGGKLFF.

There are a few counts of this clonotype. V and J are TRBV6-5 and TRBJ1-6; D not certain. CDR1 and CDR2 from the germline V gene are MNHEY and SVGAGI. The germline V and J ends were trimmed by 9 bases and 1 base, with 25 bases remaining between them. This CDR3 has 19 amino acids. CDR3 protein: CASSIFNPQRASYNSPLHF. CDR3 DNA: TGTGCCAGTAGTATATTTAATCCTCAAAGAGCGTCCTATAATTCACCCCTCCACTTT.

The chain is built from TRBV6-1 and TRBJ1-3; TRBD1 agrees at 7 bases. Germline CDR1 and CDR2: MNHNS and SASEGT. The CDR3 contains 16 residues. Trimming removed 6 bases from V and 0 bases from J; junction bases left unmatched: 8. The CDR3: CASRLTGTYSGNTIYF. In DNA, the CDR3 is TGTGCCAGCAGGCTGACAGGGACCTACTCTGGAAACACCATATATTTT.

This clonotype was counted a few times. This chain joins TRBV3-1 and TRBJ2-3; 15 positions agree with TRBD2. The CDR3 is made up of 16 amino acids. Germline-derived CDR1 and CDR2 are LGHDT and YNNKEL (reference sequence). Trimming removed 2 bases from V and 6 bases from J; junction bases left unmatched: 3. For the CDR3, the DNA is TGTGCCAGCAGCCAACGGACTAGCGGGAGGGGGGATACGCAGTATTTT. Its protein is CASSQRTSGRGDTQYF.

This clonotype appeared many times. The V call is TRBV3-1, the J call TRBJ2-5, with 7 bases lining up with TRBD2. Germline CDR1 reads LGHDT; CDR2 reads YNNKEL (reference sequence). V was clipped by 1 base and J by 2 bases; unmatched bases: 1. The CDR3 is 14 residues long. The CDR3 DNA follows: TGTGCCAGCAGCCAAGTACTAGCGCAAGAGACCCAGTACTTC. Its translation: CASSQVLAQETQYF.

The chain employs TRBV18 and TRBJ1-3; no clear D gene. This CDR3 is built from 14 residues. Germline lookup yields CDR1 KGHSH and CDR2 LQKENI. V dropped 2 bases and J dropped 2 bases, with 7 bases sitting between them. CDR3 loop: CASSPSVAGNTIYF. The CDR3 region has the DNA TGTGCCAGCTCACCATCGGTAGCTGGAAACACCATATATTTT.

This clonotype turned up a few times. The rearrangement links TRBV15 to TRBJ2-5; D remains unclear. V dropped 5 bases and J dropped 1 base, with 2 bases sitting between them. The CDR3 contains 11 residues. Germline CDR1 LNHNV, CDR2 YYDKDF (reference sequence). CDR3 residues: CATSAQETQYF. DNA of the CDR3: TGTGCCACCAGCGCCCAAGAGACCCAGTACTTC.

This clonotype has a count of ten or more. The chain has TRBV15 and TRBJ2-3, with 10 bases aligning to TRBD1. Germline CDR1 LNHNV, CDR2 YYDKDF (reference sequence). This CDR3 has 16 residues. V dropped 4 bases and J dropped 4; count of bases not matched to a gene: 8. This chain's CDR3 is CATSTGTGAIPDTQYF. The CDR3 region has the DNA TGTGCCACCAGCACTGGGACAGGGGCCATCCCAGATACGCAGTATTTT.

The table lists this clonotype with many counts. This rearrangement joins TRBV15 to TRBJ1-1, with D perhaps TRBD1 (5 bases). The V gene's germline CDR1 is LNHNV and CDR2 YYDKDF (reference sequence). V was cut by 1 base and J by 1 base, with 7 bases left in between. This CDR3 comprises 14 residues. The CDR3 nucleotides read TGTGCCACCAGCAGAGTCCAGGGGAACACTGAAGCTTTCTTT. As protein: CATSRVQGNTEAFF. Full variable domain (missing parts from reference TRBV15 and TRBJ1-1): DAMVIQNPRYQVTQFGKPVTLSCSQTLNHNVMYWYQQKSSQAPKLLFHYYDKDFNNEADTPDNFQSRRPNTSFCFLDIRSPGLGDTAMYLCATSRVQGNTEAFFGQGTRLTVV.

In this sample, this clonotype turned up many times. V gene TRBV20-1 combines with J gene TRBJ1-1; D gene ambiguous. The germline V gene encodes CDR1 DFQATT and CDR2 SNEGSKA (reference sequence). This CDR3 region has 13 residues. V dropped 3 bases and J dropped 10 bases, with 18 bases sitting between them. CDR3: CSARPRRVIAAFF. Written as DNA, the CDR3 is TGCAGTGCTAGGCCCAGGAGGGTGATAGCAGCTTTCTTT.

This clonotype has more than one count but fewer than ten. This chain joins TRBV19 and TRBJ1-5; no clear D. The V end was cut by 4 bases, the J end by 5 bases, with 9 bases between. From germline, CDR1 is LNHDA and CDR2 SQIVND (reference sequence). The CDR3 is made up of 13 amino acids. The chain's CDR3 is CASSSARYQPQHF. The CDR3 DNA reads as TGTGCCAGTAGTAGTGCTAGGTATCAGCCCCAGCATTTT.

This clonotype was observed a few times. CDR3 sequence: CASSPNAGGNEQYF. The CDR3 nucleotides are TGTGCCAGCTCACCAAATGCGGGGGGAAACGAGCAGTACTTC. This chain connects TRBV18 to TRBJ2-7; 8 bases align to TRBD2. Germline loops: CDR1 KGHSH, CDR2 LQKENI. There are 14 residues in the CDR3. V shed 2 bases, J shed 5 bases, and the junction held 5 bases outside the gene matches. Complete variable domain (other parts from reference TRBV18 and TRBJ2-7): NAGVMQNPRHLVRRRGQEARLRCSPMKGHSHVYWYRQLPEEGLKFMVYLQKENIIDESGMPKERFSAEFPKEGPSILRIQQVVRGDSAAYFCASSPNAGGNEQYFGPGTRLTVT.

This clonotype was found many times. The CDR3 protein is CASSYSGETEAFF. Here the CDR3 DNA reads TGTGCCAGCAGTTACTCGGGTGAAACTGAAGCTTTCTTT. This chain joins TRBV6-5 and TRBJ1-1; no firm D call. Germline lookup yields CDR1 MNHEY and CDR2 SVGAGI. This CDR3 comprises 13 residues. Trimming took off 0 bases at V and 5 bases at J, with 7 bases between the two ends.

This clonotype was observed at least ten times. The CDR3 sequence is CSVLTGLYGYTF. The CDR3 nucleotides are TGCAGCGTTTTGACAGGGCTTTATGGCTACACCTTC. This chain uses TRBV29-1 with TRBJ1-2, with TRBD1 matching over 7 bases. The CDR3 extends over 12 amino acids. The junction had 5 bases not matched to a gene; V was cut back by 5 bases and J by 5 bases. From germline, CDR1 is SQVTM and CDR2 ANQGSEA. Filled out from reference TRBV29-1 and TRBJ1-2, the complete variable domain reads SAVISQKPSRDICQRGTSLTIQCQVDSQVTMMFWYRQQPGQSLTLIATANQGSEATYESGFVIDKFPISRPNLTFSTLTVSNMSPEDSSIYLCSVLTGLYGYTFGSGTRLTVV.

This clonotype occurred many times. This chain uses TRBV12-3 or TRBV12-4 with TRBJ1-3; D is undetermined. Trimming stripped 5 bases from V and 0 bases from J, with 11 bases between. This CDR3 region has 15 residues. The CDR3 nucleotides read TGTGCCAGCAGTCCACAGATGGGCTCTGGAAACACCATATATTTT. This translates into CASSPQMGSGNTIYF.

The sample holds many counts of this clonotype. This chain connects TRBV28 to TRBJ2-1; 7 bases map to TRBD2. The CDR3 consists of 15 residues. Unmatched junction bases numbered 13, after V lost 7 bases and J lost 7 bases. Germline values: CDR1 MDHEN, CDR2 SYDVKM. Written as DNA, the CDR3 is TGTGCCAGCATCCCTAGCGGAGCTTCTGTTAATGAGCAGTTCTTC. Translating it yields CASIPSGASVNEQFF.

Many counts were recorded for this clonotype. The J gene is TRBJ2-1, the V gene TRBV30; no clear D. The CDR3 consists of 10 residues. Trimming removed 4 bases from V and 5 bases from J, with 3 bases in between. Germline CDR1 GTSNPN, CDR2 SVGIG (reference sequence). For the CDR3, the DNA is TGTGCCTGGATGGACAATGAGCAGTTCTTC. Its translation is CAWMDNEQFF.

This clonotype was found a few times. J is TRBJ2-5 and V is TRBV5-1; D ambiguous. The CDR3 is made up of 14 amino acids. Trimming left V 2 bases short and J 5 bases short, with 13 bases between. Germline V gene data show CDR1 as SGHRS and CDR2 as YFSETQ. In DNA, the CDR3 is TGCGCCAGCAGCTTATCCCAGGAATGGGAGACCCAGTACTTC. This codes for CASSLSQEWETQYF. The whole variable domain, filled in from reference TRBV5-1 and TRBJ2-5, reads KAGVTQTPRYLIKTRGQQVTLSCSPISGHRSVSWYQQTPGQGLQFLFEYFSETQRNKGNFPGRFSGRQFSNSRSEMNVSTLELGDSALYLCASSLSQEWETQYFGPGTRLLVL.

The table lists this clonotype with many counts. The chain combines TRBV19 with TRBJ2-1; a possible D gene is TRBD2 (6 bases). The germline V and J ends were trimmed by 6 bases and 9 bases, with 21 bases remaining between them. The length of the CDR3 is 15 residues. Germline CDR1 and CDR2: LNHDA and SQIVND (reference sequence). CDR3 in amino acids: CASRAIGAGPAEQFF. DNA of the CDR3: TGTGCCAGTAGAGCCATAGGGGCGGGACCGGCTGAGCAGTTCTTC.

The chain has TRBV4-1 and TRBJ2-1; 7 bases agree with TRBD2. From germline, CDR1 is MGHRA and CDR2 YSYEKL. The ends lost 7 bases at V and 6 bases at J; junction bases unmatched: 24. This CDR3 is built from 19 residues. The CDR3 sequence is CASNNAFTTLAPDGNEQFF. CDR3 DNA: TGCGCCAGCAACAACGCGTTCACGACACTAGCGCCGGACGGCAATGAGCAGTTCTTC.

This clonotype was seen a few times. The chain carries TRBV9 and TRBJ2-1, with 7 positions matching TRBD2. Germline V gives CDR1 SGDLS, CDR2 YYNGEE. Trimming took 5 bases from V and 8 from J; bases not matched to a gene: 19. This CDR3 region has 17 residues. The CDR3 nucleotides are TGTGCCAGCAGTGTAAGCCTAGCGGTCGTTTCAGTTGATGAGCAGTTCTTC. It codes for CASSVSLAVVSVDEQFF. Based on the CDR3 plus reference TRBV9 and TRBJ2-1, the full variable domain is DSGVTQTPKHLITATGQRVTLRCSPRSGDLSVYWYQQSLDQGLQFLIQYYNGEERAKGNILERFSAQQFPDLHSELNLSSLELGDSALYFCASSVSLAVVSVDEQFFGPGTRLTVL.

The CDR3 sequence is CATSRPLGYNEQFF. CDR3 sequence (DNA): TGTGCCACCAGCAGACCCCTGGGCTACAATGAGCAGTTCTTC. The chain is built from TRBV15 and TRBJ2-1, with unresolved D. This CDR3 is 14 amino acids long. V was shortened by 2 bases and J by 3 bases, with 8 bases between the two germline ends. In germline, CDR1 is LNHNV, CDR2 YYDKDF (reference sequence).

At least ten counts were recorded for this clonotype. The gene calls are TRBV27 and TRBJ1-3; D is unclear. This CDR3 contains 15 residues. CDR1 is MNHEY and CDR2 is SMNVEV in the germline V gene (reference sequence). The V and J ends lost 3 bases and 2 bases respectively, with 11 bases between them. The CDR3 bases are TGTGCCAGCAGTTTTGCAGCCAACGCTGGAAACACCATATATTTT. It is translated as CASSFAANAGNTIYF.

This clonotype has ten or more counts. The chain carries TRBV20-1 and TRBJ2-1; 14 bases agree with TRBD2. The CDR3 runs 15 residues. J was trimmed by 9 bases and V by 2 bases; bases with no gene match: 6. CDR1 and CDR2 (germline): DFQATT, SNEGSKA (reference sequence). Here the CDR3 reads CSARPGLAGAIEQFF. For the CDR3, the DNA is TGCAGTGCTAGACCGGGACTAGCGGGAGCTATTGAGCAGTTCTTC.

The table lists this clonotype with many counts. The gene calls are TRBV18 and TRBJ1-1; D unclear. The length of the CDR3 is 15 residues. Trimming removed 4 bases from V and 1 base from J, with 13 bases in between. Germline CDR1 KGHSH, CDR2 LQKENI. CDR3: CASSLLNAPNTEAFF. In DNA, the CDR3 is TGTGCCAGCTCACTCCTAAACGCCCCGAACACTGAAGCTTTCTTT.

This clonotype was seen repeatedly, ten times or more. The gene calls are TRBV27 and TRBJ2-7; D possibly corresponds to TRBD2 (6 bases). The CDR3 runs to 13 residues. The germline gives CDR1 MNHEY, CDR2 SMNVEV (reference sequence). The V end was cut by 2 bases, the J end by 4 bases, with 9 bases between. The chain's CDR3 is CASSLRLAYEQYF. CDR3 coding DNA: TGTGCCAGCAGTTTACGGCTAGCGTACGAGCAGTACTTC.

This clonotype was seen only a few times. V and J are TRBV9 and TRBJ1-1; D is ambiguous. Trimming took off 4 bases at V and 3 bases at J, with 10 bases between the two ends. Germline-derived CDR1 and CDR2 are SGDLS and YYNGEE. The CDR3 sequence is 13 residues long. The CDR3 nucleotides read TGTGCCAGCAGCACTCACGCGGACACTGAAGCTTTCTTT. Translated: CASSTHADTEAFF.

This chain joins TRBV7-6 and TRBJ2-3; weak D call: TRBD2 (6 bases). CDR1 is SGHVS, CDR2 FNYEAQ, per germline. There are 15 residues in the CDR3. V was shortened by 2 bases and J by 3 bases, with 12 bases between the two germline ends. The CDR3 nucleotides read TGTGCCAGCAGCTTATCGCGGGGCCTGACAGATACGCAGTATTTT. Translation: CASSLSRGLTDTQYF. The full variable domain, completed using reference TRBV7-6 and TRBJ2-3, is GAGVSQSPRYKVTKRGQDVALRCDPISGHVSLYWYRQALGQGPEFLTYFNYEAQQDKSGLPNDRFSAERPEGSISTLTIQRTEQRDSAMYRCASSLSRGLTDTQYFGPGTRLTVL.

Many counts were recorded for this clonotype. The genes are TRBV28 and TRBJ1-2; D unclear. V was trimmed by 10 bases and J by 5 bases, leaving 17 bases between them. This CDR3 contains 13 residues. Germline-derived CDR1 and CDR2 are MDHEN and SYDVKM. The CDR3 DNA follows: TGTGCCACGCTAGACAAAAGCAGATATGGCTACACCTTC. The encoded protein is CATLDKSRYGYTF.

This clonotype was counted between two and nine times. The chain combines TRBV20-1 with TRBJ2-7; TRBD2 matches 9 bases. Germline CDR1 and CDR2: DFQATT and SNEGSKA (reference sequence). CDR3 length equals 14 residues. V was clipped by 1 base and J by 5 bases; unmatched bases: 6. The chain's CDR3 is CSARVAGVRNEQYF. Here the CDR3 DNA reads TGCAGTGCTAGAGTAGCGGGGGTTCGGAACGAGCAGTACTTC.